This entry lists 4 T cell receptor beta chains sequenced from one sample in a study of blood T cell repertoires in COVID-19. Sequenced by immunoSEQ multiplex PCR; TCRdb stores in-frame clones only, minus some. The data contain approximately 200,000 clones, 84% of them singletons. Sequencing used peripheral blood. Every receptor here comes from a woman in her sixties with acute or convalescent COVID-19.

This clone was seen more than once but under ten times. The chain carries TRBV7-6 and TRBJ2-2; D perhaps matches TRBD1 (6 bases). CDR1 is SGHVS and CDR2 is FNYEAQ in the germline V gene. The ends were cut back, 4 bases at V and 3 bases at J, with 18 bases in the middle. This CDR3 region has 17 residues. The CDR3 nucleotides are TGTGCCAGCAGCTCCCGCGGGCTTGGGGGCTACACCGGGGAGCTGTTTTTT. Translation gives CASSSRGLGGYTGELFF.

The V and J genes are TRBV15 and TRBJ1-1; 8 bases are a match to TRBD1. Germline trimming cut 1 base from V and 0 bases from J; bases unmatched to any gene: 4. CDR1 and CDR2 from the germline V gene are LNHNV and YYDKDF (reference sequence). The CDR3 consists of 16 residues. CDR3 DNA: TGTGCCACCAGCAGAGGGACAGGGTTTGTGAACACTGAAGCTTTCTTT. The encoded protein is CATSRGTGFVNTEAFF. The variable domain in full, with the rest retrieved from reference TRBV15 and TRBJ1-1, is DAMVIQNPRYQVTQFGKPVTLSCSQTLNHNVMYWYQQKSSQAPKLLFHYYDKDFNNEADTPDNFQSRRPNTSFCFLDIRSPGLGDTAMYLCATSRGTGFVNTEAFFGQGTRLTVV.

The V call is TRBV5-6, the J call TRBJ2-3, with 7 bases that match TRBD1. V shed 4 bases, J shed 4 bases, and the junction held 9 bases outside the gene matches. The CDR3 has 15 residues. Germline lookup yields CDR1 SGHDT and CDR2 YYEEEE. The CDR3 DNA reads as TGTGCCAGCAGCCTCGGGACAGTTGATGCAGATACGCAGTATTTT. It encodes CASSLGTVDADTQYF.

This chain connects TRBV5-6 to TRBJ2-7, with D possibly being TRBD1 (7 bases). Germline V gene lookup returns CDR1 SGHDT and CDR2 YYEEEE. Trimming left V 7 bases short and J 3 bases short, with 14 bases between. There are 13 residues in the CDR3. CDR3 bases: TGTGCCAGCGGACCGCAGGGGGGCTACGAGCAGTACTTC. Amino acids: CASGPQGGYEQYF.